This T cell receptor (beta chain) emerged from a study of T-cell memory formation after mild COVID-19. Study at large: TCR clusters were largely donor specific.

TCRdb redid the calling of the 5' RACE reads with MiXCR, one entry per CDR3 protein. The data contain about 340,000 distinct CDR3 sequences, about 15% of them singletons. The study, taken as a whole, reports: Shrinking CD4+ clones were chiefly CM and EM; CD8+ ones were chiefly EMRA. Clones shrinking between day 15 and 85 showed a balanced CD4/CD8 split, and those that grew later tilted toward CD4+.

A remark on this clonotype: Its specificity is unknown.

V was trimmed by 0 bases and J by 10 bases, leaving 13 bases between them. This CDR3 is built from 15 residues. Germline lookup yields CDR1 LGHDT and CDR2 YNNKEL (reference sequence). The chain employs TRBV3-1 and TRBJ1-6; D remains unclear. This TCR was sampled from a young man who had mild COVID-19 (a few samples of this study predate the infection). Cell type and time point are not known. Sequencing was done on a sample of PBMCs or a T cell subset sorted from them (not recorded which). Here the CDR3 reads CASSQDPGAGSPLHF. CDR3 nucleotides: TGTGCCAGCAGCCAAGATCCGGGAGCCGGGTCACCCCTCCACTTT. Full variable domain (remainder filled in from reference TRBV3-1 and TRBJ1-6): DTAVSQTPKYLVTQMGNDKSIKCEQNLGHDTMYWYKQDSKKFLKIMFSYNNKELIINETVPNRFSPKSPDKAHLNLHINSLELGDSAVYFCASSQDPGAGSPLHFGNGTRLTVT.